This note documents a single T cell receptor (beta chain) sequence. This sample stems from a study of long-term antiretroviral therapy in people with HIV. Across the study: Specimens dating back about a decade before the 2015 immediate-ART recommendation are the oldest included.

The CDR3 is 15 amino acids. V was pared by 0 bases and J by 7 bases, with 10 bases of the junction left unmatched. In germline, CDR1 is SGHNT, CDR2 YYREEE (reference sequence). The authors ran the immunoSEQ assay, v3.0, at survey level. This table comes from immunoSEQ multiplex PCR, and its TCRdb copy is limited to in-frame clones, with some not included. The sample includes about 24,000 clones, approximately 80% of them seen just once. Prior to DNA extraction, the samples held roughly 0.9-10 million cryopreserved PBMC. The V and J genes are TRBV5-4 and TRBJ2-7; TRBD2 matches at 7 bases. The source was unsorted PBMCs, collected at the start of antiretroviral therapy, before treatment. The TCR sequence derives from a woman aged 18-30 years with HIV. The CDR3 sequence: CASSLERRSGGEQYF. As DNA, the CDR3 is TGTGCCAGCAGCTTGGAGCGGAGGTCGGGGGGAGAGCAGTACTTC.